What follows describes a single T cell receptor beta chain. Germline trimming cut 8 bases from V and 4 bases from J; bases unmatched to any gene: 7. Germline values: CDR1 GTSNPN, CDR2 SVGIG (reference sequence). The CDR3 runs to 15 residues. Original methodology: Amplification of reference gene primers provided the estimated nucleated cell counts. The protocol was immunoSEQ multiplex PCR, while the TCRdb copy is restricted to in-frame clones and leaves out a portion. The D gene and trimming were derived from the DNA, and the V and J assignments and clone size from that table. The data contain hundreds of thousands of clones, more than 75% of them singletons. Study members were between roughly 18 and 100 years old and lived in some 26 US regions. The study assigned cohorts using participant-reported clinical history. This record belongs to a study of blood T cell repertoires in COVID-19. Study in general: Collection of acute and convalescent COVID-19 samples took place in the United States, Italy and Spain.

The V and J genes are TRBV30 and TRBJ2-5, with 16 nucleotides matching TRBD2. The sequencing sample was made of PBMCs or T cells enriched from blood (not recorded which). The receptor was isolated from a woman aged 55-70 years in a cohort exposed to, infected with or recovered from COVID-19 (not recorded which). The CDR3 reads CAGTSGRGGGETQYF. The CDR3 nucleotides read TGTGCCGGGACTAGCGGGAGGGGTGGCGGAGAGACCCAGTACTTC.